The clone carrying this T cell receptor (beta chain) has a handful of counts. No antigen is known for it. The data belong to a study of cytomegalovirus exposure and HLA in healthy donors. Regarding the study as a whole: In a later analysis, DRB1 alleles had the most associated TCRs; HLA-C alleles the fewest. Using a false discovery rate of 0.05, a later analysis showed that about 16,000 TCR beta sequences were associated with HLA alleles. In vitro data verified a few CMV-associated chains as specific for CMV antigens.

Germline lookup yields CDR1 SEHNR and CDR2 FQNEAQ (reference sequence). CDR3 length equals 14 residues. Use of 60 Vbeta and 13 Jbeta primers characterized the PCR. Measured with immunoSEQ multiplex PCR; TCRdb has only the in-frame clones, and not every one. The sample has approximately 170,000 clones, 65% to 85% seen once. The material sequenced was PBMCs. This rearrangement joins TRBV7-9 to TRBJ1-4, with D tentatively TRBD1 (5 bases). The DNA end lines up better with TRBJ2-2; the J call may be wrong. The origin of this receptor is a male donor in good health and CMV-seronegative. CDR3 region: CASSLVMGPGELFF. CDR3 DNA sequence: TGTGCCAGCAGCTTAGTAATGGGGCCAGGGGAGCTGTTTTTT.